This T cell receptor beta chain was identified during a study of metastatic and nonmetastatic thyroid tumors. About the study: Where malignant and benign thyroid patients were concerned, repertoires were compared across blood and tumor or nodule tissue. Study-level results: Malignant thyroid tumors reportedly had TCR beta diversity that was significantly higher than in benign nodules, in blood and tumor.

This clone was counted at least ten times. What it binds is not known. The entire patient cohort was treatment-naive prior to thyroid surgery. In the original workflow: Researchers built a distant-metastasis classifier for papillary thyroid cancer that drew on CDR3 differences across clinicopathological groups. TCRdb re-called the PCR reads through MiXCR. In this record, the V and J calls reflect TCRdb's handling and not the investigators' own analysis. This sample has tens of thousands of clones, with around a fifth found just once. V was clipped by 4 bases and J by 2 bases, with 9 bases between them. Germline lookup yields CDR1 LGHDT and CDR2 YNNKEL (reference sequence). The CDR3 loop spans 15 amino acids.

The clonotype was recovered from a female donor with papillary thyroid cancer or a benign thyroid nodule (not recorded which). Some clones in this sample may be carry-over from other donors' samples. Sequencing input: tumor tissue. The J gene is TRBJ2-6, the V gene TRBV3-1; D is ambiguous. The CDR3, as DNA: TGTGCCAGCAGCCCCCAGTTTGCTGGGGCCAACGTCCTGACTTTC. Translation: CASSPQFAGANVLTF.